The 5 T cell receptor beta chains in this list originate from one sample, sequenced in a study of shared clonotypes between healthy human individuals. TCRdb's table, derived via immunoSEQ multiplex PCR, lists solely in-frame clones and lacks some. The data show about 480,000 clones, 60% to 85% seen once. Sequencing was done on a sample of PBMCs. Receptors originate from a middle-aged woman in good health. Some clones in this sample may be carry-over from other donors' samples.

V gene TRBV30 combines with J gene TRBJ1-1; 7 positions match TRBD1. Trimming took 2 bases from V and 12 from J; bases not matched to a gene: 15. Germline assignment: CDR1 GTSNPN and CDR2 SVGIG (reference sequence). The length of the CDR3 is 14 residues. The CDR3 reads CAWSLGAGGNVPFF. The CDR3 DNA reads TGTGCCTGGAGTTTGGGGGCAGGGGGTAATGTGCCTTTCTTT.

The chain uses TRBV19 and TRBJ2-1; 9 positions match TRBD2. V dropped 6 bases and J dropped 4; count of bases not matched to a gene: 13. This CDR3 has 17 residues. Germline assignment: CDR1 LNHDA and CDR2 SQIVND (reference sequence). CDR3 bases: TGTGCCAGTAGGACCACCCTCAGTAGCGGGAGTTACAATGAGCAGTTCTTC. It encodes CASRTTLSSGSYNEQFF.

The rearrangement joins TRBV29-1 to TRBJ2-1; 13 bases map to TRBD2. From germline, CDR1 is SQVTM and CDR2 ANQGSEA. V was clipped by 7 bases and J by 7 bases; unmatched bases: 10. The CDR3 sequence is 15 residues long. For the CDR3, the DNA is TGCAGCGGCCTACTAGCGGGAGGGCCGCGGAATGAGCAGTTCTTC. Protein product: CSGLLAGGPRNEQFF.

CDR3 coding DNA: TGTGCCAGCAGGCCTAGCGGGGAAACAGATACGCAGTATTTT. Protein product: CASRPSGETDTQYF. V is TRBV27 and J is TRBJ2-3; 9 bases map to TRBD2. With 6 bases clipped from V and 3 bases from J, the junction kept 4 bases outside the gene matches. The CDR3 extends over 14 amino acids. Germline CDR1 is MNHEY and CDR2 is SMNVEV (reference sequence).

The J gene is TRBJ2-1, the V gene TRBV2, with D perhaps assigned TRBD1 or TRBD2 (5 bases each). V was pared by 3 bases and J by 9 bases, with 9 bases between. Germline V gene data show CDR1 as SNHLY and CDR2 as FYNNEI. This CDR3 contains 12 residues. CDR3: CASSEGVVEQFF. The CDR3 bases are TGTGCCAGCAGTGAGGGGGTCGTTGAGCAGTTCTTC.